This T cell receptor beta chain was sequenced for a study of T-cell memory formation after mild COVID-19. 5'RACE with constant-segment primers built TCRalpha and TCRbeta cDNA libraries with UMIs. In TCRdb, the 5' RACE reads were re-called with MiXCR into one record per CDR3 protein. The data show more than 300,000 distinct CDR3 sequences, roughly an eighth seen once. This clonotype has only a few counts. What it recognizes is unknown. General study points: Mostly located in CM and EM were contracting CD4+ clones, with contracting CD8+ clones located in EMRA. Clones contracting across day 15 to 85 had a balanced CD4/CD8 profile; later expanding clones leaned CD4+.

Germline assignment: CDR1 LNHNV and CDR2 YYDKDF (reference sequence). CDR3 length: 16 residues. Trimming pared 0 bases from V and 1 base from J, leaving 12 bases between. This sequence was found in a man aged 18 to 30 who had mild COVID-19 (a few samples of this study predate the infection). Cell type and time point are not known. Sequencing was performed on PBMCs or a T cell subset sorted from them (not recorded which). The rearrangement links TRBV15 to TRBJ1-1; a weak D match, TRBD1 (6 bases). The CDR3 nucleotides read TGTGCCACCAGCAGAGATCGCGGGGGGGCGAACACTGAAGCTTTCTTT. Residues: CATSRDRGGANTEAFF.